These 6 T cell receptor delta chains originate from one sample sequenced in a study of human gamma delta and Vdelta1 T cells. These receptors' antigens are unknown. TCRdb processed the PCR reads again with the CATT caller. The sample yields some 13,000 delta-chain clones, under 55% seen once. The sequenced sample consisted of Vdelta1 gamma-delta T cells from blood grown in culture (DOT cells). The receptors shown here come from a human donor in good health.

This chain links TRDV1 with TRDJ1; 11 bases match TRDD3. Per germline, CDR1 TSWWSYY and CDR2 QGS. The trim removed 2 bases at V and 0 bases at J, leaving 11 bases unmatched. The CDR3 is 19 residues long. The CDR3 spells CALGEVGGGYGWDTDKLIF. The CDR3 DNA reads TGTGCTCTTGGGGAAGTTGGTGGGGGATACGGTTGGGACACCGATAAACTCATCTTT.

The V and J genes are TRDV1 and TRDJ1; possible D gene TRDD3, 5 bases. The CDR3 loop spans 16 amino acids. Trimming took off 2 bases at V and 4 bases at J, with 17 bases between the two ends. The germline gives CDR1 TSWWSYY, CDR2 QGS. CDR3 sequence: CALGEKDVRGFDKLIF. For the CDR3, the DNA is TGTGCTCTTGGGGAAAAGGACGTCCGGGGGTTCGATAAACTCATCTTT.

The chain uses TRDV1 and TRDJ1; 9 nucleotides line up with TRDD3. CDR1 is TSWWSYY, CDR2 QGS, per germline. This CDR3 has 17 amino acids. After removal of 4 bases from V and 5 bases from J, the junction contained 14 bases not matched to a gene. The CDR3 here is CALGVSGRTGGRDKLIF. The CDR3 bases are TGTGCTCTTGGGGTTTCAGGCCGAACTGGGGGAAGGGATAAACTCATCTTT.

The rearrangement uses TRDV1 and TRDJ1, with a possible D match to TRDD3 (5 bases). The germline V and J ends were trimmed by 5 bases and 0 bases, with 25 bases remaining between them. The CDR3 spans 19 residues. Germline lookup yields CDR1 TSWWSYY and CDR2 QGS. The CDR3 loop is CALGNWRLTGTLYTDKLIF. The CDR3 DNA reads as TGTGCTCTTGGGAACTGGCGGCTGACTGGTACCTTATACACCGATAAACTCATCTTT.

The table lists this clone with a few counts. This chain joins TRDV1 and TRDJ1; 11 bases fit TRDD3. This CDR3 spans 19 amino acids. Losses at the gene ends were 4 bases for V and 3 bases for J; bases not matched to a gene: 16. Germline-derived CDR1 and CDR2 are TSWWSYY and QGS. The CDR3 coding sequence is TGTGCTCTTGGGGCCTCTACTTATTGGGGGATACGGGCGGCCGATAAACTCATCTTT. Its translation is CALGASTYWGIRAADKLIF.

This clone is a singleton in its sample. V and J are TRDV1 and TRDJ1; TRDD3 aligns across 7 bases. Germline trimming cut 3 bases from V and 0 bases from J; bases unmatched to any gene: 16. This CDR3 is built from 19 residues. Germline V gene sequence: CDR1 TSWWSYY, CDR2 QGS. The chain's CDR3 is CALGELPMRGDSHTDKLIF. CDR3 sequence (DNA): TGTGCTCTTGGGGAGCTTCCCATGAGGGGGGATTCCCACACCGATAAACTCATCTTT.